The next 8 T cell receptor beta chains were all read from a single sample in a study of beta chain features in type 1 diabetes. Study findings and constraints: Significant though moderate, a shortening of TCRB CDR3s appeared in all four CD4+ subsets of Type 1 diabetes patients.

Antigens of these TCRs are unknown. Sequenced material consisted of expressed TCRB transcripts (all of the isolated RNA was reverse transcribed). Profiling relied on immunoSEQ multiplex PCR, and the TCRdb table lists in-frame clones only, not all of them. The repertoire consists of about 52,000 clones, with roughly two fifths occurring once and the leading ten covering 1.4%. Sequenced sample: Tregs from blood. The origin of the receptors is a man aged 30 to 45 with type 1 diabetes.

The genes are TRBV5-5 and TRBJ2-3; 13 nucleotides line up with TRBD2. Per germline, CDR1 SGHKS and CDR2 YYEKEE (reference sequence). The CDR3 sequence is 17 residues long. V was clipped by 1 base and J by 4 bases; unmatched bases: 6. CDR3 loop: CASSLLLAGGTSDTQYF. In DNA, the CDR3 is TGTGCCAGCAGCTTGCTACTAGCGGGAGGGACCTCAGATACGCAGTATTTT.

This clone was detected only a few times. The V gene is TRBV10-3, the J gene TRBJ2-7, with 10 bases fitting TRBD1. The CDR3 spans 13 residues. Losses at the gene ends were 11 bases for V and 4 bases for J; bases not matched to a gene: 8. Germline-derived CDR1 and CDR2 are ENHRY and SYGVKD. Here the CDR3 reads CASRPGQGYEQYF. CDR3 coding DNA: TGTGCCTCCAGACCGGGACAGGGGTACGAGCAGTACTTC.

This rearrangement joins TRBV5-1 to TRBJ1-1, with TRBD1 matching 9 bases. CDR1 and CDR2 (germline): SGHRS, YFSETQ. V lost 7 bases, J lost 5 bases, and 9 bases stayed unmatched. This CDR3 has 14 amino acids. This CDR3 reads CASRQGVGGTEAFF. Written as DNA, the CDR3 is TGCGCCAGCCGACAGGGGGTCGGGGGGACTGAAGCTTTCTTT. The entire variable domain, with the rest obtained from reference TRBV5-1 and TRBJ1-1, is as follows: KAGVTQTPRYLIKTRGQQVTLSCSPISGHRSVSWYQQTPGQGLQFLFEYFSETQRNKGNFPGRFSGRQFSNSRSEMNVSTLELGDSALYLCASRQGVGGTEAFFGQGTRLTVV.

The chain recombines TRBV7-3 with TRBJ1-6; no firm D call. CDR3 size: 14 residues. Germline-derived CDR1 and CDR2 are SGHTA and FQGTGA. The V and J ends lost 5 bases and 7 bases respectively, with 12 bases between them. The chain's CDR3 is CASSSGRENSPLHF. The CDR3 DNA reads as TGTGCCAGCAGCAGCGGACGGGAAAATTCACCCCTCCACTTT.

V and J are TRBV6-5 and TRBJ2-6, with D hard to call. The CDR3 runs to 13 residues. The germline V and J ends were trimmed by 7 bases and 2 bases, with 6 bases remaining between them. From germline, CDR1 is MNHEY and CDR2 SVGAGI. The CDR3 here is CASKIAGANVLTF. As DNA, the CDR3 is TGTGCCAGCAAGATAGCTGGGGCCAACGTCCTGACTTTC.

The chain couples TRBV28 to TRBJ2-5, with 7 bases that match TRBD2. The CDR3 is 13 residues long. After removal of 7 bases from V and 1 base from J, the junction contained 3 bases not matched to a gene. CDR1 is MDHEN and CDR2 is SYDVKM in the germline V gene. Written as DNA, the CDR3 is TGTGCCAGCATCCCGGGGGGCCAAGAGACCCAGTACTTC. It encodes CASIPGGQETQYF.

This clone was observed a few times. CDR3 DNA: TGTGCCAGCAGCCACCTGGGACTAGCGGGAGAGGCAGATACGCAGTATTTT. Its protein is CASSHLGLAGEADTQYF. The chain employs TRBV4-2 and TRBJ2-3; 14 bases line up with TRBD2. The length of the CDR3 is 17 residues. The germline V gene has CDR1 LGHNA and CDR2 YNFKEQ. The V segment lost 3 bases and the J segment 4 bases; nucleotides outside the gene matches: 6.

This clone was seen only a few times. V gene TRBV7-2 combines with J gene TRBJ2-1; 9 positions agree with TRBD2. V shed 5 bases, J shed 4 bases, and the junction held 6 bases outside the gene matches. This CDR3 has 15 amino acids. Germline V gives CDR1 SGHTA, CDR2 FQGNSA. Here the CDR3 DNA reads TGTGCCAGCAGCCCCGGACTAGCGACTTACAATGAGCAGTTCTTC. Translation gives CASSPGLATYNEQFF.